The T cell receptor beta chain under discussion was sequenced for a study of CD8+CD57+ T cells in acquired aplastic anemia. Across the study: Isolated CD4+ and CD8+ cells, once sorted, yielded DNA averaging roughly 3.2 ug.

This CDR3 is built from 14 residues. Trimming removed 6 bases at V and 0 bases at J, with 12 bases between. Germline V gives CDR1 SNHLY, CDR2 FYNNEI. Genomic DNA was employed as the template in profiling TCR beta VDJ and CDR3. Via MiXCR, TCRdb re-called the reads, giving one row per CDR3 protein. This table holds 160,000 or so distinct CDR3 sequences, 40% to 60% found once. This clonotype has more than one count but fewer than ten. For sequencing, patients were chosen who had shown expansion of CD8+CD57+ cells by flow cytometry. The specimen was sorted CD4+, CD8+, or CD8+CD57+ T cells (not recorded which) from PBMCs. The TCR sequence derives from a human donor with aplastic anemia. This rearrangement joins TRBV2 to TRBJ2-7; D is perhaps TRBD1 (6 bases). The CDR3 here is CASRTGTTSYEQYF. In DNA, the CDR3 is TGTGCCAGCAGAACCGGGACAACCTCCTACGAGCAGTACTTC.